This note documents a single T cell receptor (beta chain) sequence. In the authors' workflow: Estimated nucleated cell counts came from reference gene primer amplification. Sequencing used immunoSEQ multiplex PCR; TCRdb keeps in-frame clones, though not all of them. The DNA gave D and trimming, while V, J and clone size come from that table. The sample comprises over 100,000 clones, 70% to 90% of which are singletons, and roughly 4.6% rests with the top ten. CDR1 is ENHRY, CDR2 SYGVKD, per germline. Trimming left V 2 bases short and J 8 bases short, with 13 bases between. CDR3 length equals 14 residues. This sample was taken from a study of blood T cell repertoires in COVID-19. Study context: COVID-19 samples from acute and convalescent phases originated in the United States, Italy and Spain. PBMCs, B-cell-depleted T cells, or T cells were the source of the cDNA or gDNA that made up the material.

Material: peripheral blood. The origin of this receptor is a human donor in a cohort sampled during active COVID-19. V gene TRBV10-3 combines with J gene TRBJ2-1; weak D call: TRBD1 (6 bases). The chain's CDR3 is CAISEPGAGYEQFF. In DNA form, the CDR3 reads TGTGCCATCAGTGAGCCAGGGGCTGGCTATGAGCAGTTCTTC.